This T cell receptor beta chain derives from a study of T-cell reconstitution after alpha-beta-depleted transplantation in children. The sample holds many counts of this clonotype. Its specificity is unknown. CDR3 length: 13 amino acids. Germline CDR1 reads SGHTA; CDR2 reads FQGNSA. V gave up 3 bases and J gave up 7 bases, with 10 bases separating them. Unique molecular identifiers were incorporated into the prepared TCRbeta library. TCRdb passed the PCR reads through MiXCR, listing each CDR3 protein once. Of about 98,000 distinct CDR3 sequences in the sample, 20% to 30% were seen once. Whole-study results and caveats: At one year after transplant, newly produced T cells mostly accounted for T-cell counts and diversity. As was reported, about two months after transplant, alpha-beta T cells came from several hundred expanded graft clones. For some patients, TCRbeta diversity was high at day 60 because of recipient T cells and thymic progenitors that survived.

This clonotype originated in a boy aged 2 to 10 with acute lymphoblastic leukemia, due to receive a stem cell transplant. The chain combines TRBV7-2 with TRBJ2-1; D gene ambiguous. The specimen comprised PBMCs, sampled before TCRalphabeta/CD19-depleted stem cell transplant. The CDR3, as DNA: TGTGCCAGCAGCTTTCACCGTCGTAATGAGCAGTTCTTC. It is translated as CASSFHRRNEQFF.